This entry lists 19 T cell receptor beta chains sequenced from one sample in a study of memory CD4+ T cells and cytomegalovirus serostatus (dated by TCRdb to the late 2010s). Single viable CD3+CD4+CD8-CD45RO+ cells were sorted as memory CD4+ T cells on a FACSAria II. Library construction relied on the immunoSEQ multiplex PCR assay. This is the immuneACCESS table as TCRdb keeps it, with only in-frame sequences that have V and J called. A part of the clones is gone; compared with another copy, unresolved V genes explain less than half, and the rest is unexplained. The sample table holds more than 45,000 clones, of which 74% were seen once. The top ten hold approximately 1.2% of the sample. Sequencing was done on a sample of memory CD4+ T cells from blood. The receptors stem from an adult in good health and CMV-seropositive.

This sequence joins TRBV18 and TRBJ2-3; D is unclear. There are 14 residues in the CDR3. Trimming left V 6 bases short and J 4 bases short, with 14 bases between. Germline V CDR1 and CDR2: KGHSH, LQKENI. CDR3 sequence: CASSESWESDTQYF. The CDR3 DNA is TGTGCCAGCTCCGAATCATGGGAATCAGATACGCAGTATTTT.

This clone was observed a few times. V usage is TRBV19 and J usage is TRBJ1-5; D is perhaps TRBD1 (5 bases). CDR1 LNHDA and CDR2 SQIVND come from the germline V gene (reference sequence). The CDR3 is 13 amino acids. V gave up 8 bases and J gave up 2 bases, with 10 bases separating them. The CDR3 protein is CASDRGGNQPQHF. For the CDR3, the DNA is TGTGCCAGTGACCGGGGCGGCAATCAGCCCCAGCATTTT.

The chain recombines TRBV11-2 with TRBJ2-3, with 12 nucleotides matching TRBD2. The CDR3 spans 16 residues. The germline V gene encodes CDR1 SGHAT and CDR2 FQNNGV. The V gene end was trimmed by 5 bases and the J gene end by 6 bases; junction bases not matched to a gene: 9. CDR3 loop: CASSTPSGGAADTQYF. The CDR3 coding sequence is TGTGCCAGCAGCACACCTAGCGGGGGGGCCGCCGATACGCAGTATTTT.

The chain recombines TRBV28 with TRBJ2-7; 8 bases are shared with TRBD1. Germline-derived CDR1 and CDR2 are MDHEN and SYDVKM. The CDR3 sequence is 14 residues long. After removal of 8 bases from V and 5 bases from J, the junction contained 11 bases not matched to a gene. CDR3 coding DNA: TGTGCCAGCTTCCGACAGGGGTGGTGGCACGAGCAGTACTTC. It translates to CASFRQGWWHEQYF.

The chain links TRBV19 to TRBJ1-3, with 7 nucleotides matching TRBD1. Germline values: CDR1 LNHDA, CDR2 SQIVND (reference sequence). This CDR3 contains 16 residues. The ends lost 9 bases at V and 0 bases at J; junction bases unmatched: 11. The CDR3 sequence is CASRDRVKFSGNTIYF. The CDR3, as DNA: TGTGCCAGCCGGGACAGAGTTAAGTTCTCTGGAAACACCATATATTTT. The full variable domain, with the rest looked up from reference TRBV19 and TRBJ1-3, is DGGITQSPKYLFRKEGQNVTLSCEQNLNHDAMYWYRQDPGQGLRLIYYSQIVNDFQKGDIAEGYSVSREKKESFPLTVTSAQKNPTAFYLCASRDRVKFSGNTIYFGEGSWLTVV.

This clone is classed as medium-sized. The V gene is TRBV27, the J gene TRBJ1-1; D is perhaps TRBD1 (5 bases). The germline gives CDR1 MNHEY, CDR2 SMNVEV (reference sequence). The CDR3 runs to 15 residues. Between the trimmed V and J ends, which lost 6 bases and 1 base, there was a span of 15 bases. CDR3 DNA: TGTGCCAGCAGCTCCAGGGCCCGACAGAACACTGAAGCTTTCTTT. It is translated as CASSSRARQNTEAFF.

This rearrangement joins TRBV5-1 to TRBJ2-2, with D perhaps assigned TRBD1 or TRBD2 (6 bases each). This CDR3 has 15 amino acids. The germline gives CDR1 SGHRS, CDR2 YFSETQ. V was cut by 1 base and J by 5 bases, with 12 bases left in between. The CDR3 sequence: CASSLLGGGTGELFF. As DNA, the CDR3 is TGCGCCAGCAGCTTGTTGGGGGGCGGTACCGGGGAGCTGTTTTTT.

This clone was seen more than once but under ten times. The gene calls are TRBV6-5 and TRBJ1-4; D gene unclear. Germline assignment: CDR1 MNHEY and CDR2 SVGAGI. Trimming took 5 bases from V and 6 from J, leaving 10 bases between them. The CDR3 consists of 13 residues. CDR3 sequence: CASSARADEKLFF. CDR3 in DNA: TGTGCCAGCAGTGCCCGGGCGGATGAAAAACTGTTTTTT.

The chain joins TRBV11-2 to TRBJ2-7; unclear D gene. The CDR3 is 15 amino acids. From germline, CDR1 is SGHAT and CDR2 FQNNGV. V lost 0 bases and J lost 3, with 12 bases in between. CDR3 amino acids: CASSLEASRIYEQYF. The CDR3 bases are TGTGCCAGCAGCTTAGAGGCTAGTCGAATCTACGAGCAGTACTTC.

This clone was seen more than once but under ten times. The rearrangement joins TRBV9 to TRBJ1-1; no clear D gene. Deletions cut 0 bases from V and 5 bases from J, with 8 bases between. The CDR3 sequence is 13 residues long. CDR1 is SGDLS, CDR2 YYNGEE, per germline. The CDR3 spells CASSVAGITEAFF. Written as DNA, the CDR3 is TGTGCCAGCAGCGTAGCCGGGATAACTGAAGCTTTCTTT.

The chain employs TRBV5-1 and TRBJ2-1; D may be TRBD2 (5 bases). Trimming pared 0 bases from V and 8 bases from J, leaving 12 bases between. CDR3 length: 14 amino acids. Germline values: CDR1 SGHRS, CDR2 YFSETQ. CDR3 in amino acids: CASSLDLAGYEQFF. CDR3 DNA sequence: TGCGCCAGCAGCTTGGATCTAGCTGGCTATGAGCAGTTCTTC.

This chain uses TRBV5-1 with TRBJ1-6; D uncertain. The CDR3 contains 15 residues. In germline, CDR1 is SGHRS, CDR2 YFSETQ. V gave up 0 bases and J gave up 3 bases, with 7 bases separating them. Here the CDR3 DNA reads TGCGCCAGCAGCTTGGCGGGGTACTATAATTCACCCCTCCACTTT. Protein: CASSLAGYYNSPLHF.

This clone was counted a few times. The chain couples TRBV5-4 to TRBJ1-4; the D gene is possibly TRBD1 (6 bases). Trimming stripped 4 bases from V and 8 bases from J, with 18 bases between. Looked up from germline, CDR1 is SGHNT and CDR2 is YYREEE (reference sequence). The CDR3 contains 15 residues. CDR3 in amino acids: CASSTQQGRKEKLFF. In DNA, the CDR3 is TGTGCCAGCAGCACACAACAGGGACGTAAGGAAAAACTGTTTTTT.

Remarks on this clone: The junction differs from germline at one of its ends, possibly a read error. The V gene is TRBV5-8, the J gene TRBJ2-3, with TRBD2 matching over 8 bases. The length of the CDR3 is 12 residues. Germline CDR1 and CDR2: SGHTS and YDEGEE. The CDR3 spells CASSSGGQPPDF. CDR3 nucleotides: TGTGCCAGCAGCTCGGGGGGGCAGCCTCCGGATTTT.

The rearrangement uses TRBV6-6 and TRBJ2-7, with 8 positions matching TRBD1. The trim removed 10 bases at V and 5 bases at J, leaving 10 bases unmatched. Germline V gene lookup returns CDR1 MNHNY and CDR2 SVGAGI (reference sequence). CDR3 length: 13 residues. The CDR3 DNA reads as TGTGCCACCGCAGGGGGCGAGGGTAACGAGCAGTACTTC. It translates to CATAGGEGNEQYF.

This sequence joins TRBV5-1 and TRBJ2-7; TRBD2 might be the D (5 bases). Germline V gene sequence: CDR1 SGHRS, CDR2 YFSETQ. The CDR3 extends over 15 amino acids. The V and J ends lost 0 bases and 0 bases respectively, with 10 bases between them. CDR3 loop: CASSLVAGDSYEQYF. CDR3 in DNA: TGCGCCAGCAGCTTGGTTGCCGGGGACTCCTACGAGCAGTACTTC.

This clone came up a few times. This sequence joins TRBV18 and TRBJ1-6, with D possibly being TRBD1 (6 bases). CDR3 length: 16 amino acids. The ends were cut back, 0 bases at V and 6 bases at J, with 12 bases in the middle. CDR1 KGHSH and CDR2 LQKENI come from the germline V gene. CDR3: CASSPPAGVFNSPLHF. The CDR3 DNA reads TGTGCCAGCTCACCACCGGCAGGGGTTTTTAATTCACCCCTCCACTTT.

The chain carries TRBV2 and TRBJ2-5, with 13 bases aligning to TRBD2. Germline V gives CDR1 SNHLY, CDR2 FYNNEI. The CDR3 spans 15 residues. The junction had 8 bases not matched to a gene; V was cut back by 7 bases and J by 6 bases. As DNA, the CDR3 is TGTGCCAGCAATCCTTGGACTAGCGGGGGCCAGACCCAGTACTTC. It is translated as CASNPWTSGGQTQYF.

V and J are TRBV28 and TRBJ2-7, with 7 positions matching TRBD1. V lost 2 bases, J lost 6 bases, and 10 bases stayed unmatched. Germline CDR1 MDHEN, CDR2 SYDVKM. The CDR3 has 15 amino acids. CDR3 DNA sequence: TGTGCCAGCAGTTTAGCCCTGACAGGGTTGGGCGAGCAGTACTTC. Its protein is CASSLALTGLGEQYF.